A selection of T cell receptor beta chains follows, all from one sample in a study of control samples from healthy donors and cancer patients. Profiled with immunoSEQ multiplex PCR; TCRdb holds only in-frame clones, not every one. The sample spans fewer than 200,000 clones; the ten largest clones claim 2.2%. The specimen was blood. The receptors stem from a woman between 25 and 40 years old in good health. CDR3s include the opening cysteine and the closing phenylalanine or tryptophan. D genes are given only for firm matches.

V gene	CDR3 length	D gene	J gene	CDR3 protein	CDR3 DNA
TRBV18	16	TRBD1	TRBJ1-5	CASSPLGTGLGQPQHF	TGTGCCAGCTCACCGCTTGGGACAGGGTTAGGTCAGCCCCAGCATTTT
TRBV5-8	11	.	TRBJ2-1	CASSLEVLRFF	TGTGCCAGCAGCTTGGAGGTGTTGCGGTTCTTC
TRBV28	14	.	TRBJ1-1	CASSLRGGQTEAFF	TGTGCCAGCAGTTTGAGGGGAGGGCAGACTGAAGCTTTCTTT
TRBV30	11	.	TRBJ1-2	CAWSTAYGYTF	TGTGCCTGGAGCACTGCCTATGGCTACACCTTC
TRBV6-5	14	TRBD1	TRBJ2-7	CASSRDRGNYEQYF	TGTGCCAGCAGTAGGGACAGGGGGAACTACGAGCAGTACTTC
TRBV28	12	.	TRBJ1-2	CASSGGGYGYTF	TGTGCCAGCAGTGGAGGTGGCTATGGCTACACCTTC
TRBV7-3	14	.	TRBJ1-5	CASSLRGSNQPQHF	TGTGCCAGCAGCTTACGGGGAAGCAATCAGCCCCAGCATTTT
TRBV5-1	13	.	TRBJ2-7	CASSPDRDYEQYF	TGCGCCAGCAGCCCGGACAGAGACTACGAGCAGTACTTC
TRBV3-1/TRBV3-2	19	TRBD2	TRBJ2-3	CASSQDSLLASGGIDTQYF	TGTGCCAGCAGCCAAGATTCTCTTTTAGCTAGCGGGGGGATCGATACGCAGTATTTT
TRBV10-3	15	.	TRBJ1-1	CAISESGGEGTEAFF	TGTGCCATCAGTGAGTCAGGTGGTGAGGGAACTGAAGCTTTCTTT
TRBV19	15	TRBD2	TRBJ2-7	CASSRTSGSTYEQYF	TGTGCCAGTAGTAGGACTAGCGGGTCCACCTACGAGCAGTACTTC
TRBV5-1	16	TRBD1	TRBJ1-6	CASSLKLGTENSPLHF	TGCGCCAGCAGCTTGAAGTTGGGGACAGAGAATTCACCCCTCCACTTT
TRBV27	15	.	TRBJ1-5	CASSLSGGVRQPQHF	TGTGCCAGCAGTTTATCCGGGGGAGTTCGACAGCCCCAGCATTTT
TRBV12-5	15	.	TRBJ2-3	CASGLGGSSTDTQYF	TGTGCTAGTGGTTTAGGGGGATCTAGCACAGATACGCAGTATTTT
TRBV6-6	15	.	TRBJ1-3	CASSYSTPSGNTIYF	TGTGCCAGCAGTTACTCGACCCCCTCTGGAAACACCATATATTTT
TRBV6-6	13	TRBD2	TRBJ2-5	CASTLAGGETQYF	TGTGCCAGCACCTTAGCGGGCGGGGAGACCCAGTACTTC
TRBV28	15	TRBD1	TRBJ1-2	CASSFVAGQGYGYTF	TGTGCCAGCAGTTTTGTGGCCGGACAGGGCTATGGCTACACCTTC
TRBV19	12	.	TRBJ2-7	CASSIWRDEQYF	TGTGCCAGTAGTATTTGGCGGGACGAGCAGTACTTC
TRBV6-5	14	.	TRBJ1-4	CASRPLRPNEKLFF	TGTGCCAGCAGGCCTTTACGTCCTAATGAAAAACTGTTTTTT
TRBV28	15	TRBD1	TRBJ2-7	CASSYTGVRAYEQYF	TGTGCCAGCAGCTACACAGGGGTGAGGGCCTACGAGCAGTACTTC
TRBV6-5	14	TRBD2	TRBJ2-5	CASSYEGRGETQYF	TGTGCCAGCAGTTATGAGGGGCGGGGGGAGACCCAGTACTTC
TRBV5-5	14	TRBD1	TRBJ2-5	CASSRTGPEETQYF	TGTGCCAGCAGCCGGACAGGGCCTGAAGAGACCCAGTACTTC
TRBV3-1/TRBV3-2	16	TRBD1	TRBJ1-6	CASSPRDRKYNSPLHF	TGTGCCAGCAGCCCCCGGGACAGAAAATATAATTCACCCCTCCACTTT
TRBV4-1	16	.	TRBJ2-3	CASSQVGLSNTDTQYF	TGCGCCAGCAGCCAAGTGGGCCTCTCCAACACAGATACGCAGTATTTT
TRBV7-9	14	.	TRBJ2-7	CASSHTGREYEQYF	TGTGCCAGCAGCCACACGGGGCGAGAATACGAGCAGTACTTC
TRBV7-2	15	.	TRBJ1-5	CASSLANSRLEPQHF	TGTGCCAGCAGCTTAGCGAATTCGAGGTTGGAGCCCCAGCATTTT
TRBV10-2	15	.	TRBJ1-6	CASSEYHRSNSPLHF	TGCGCCAGCAGTGAGTATCATCGGAGTAATTCACCCCTCCACTTT
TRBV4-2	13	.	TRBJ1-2	CASSPMGNYGYTF	TGTGCCAGCAGTCCCATGGGGAACTATGGCTACACCTTC
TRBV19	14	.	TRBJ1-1	CASSIGHVDTEAFF	TGTGCCAGTAGTATCGGACACGTGGACACTGAAGCTTTCTTT
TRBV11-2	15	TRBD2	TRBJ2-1	CASRGLAGNDNEQFF	TGTGCCAGCAGGGGACTAGCGGGGAATGACAATGAGCAGTTCTTC
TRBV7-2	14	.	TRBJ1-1	CASSFLRSTAEAFF	TGTGCCAGCAGCTTCCTAAGGTCGACAGCTGAAGCTTTCTTT
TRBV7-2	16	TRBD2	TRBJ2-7	CASSLVGGTSSYEQYF	TGTGCCAGCAGCTTAGTCGGAGGGACTAGCTCCTACGAGCAGTACTTC
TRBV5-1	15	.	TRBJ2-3	CASRHGTPSTDTQYF	TGCGCCTCCCGTCATGGGACACCCAGCACAGATACGCAGTATTTT
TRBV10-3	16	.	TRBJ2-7	CAISESGLGSSYEQYF	TGTGCCATCAGTGAGTCTGGGTTGGGGAGCTCCTACGAGCAGTACTTC
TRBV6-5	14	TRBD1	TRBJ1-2	CASSLTQGGYGYTF	TGTGCCAGCAGTCTTACCCAGGGGGGCTATGGCTACACCTTC
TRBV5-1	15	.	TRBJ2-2	CASSTLPGDTGELFF	TGCGCCAGCAGCACCCTGCCGGGGGACACCGGGGAGCTGTTTTTT
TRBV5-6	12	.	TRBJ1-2	CASSPGLYGYTF	TGTGCCAGCAGCCCGGGACTCTATGGCTACACCTTC
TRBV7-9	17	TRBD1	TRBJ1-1	CASSSLGTGVRNTEAFF	TGTGCCAGCAGCTCTCTCGGGACAGGGGTGAGGAACACTGAAGCTTTCTTT
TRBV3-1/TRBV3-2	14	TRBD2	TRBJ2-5	CASSGRGVGETQYF	TGTGCCAGCAGCGGGCGGGGGGTTGGAGAGACCCAGTACTTC
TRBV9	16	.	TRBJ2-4	CASSKSADIAKNIQYF	TGTGCCAGCAGCAAGTCGGCTGATATAGCCAAAAACATTCAGTACTTC
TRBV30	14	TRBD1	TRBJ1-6	CAWSLTGVGAPLHF	TGTGCCTGGAGTCTGACAGGGGTTGGGGCACCCCTCCACTTT
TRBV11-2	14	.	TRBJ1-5	CASSLQGSNQPQHF	TGTGCCAGCAGCCTACAGGGCAGCAATCAGCCCCAGCATTTT
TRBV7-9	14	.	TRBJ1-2	CASSQGAGDYGYTF	TGTGCCAGCAGCCAAGGGGCGGGGGACTATGGCTACACCTTC
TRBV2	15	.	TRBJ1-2	CASSVGRGGGYGYTF	TGTGCCAGCAGTGTCGGGAGGGGAGGCGGCTATGGCTACACCTTC
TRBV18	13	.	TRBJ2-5	CASSPRLQKTQYF	TGTGCCAGCTCACCGAGACTACAGAAGACCCAGTACTTC
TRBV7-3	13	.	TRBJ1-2	CASSLTKRDGYTF	TGTGCCAGCAGCTTAACGAAGCGGGATGGCTACACCTTC
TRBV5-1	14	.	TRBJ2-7	CASSLVGHSGEQYF	TGCGCCAGCAGCTTGGTGGGACATTCGGGAGAGCAGTACTTC
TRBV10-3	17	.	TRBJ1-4	CAISAAGGVRGNEKLFF	TGTGCCATCAGTGCGGCGGGGGGAGTTAGAGGGAATGAAAAACTGTTTTTT
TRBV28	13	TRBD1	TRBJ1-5	CATRQGGYQPQHF	TGTGCCACCCGACAGGGGGGTTATCAGCCCCAGCATTTT
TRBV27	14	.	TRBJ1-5	CASSLSPRTQPQHF	TGTGCCAGCAGTTTATCCCCGAGAACTCAGCCCCAGCATTTT
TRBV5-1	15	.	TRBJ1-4	CASRTYFGFQEKLFF	TGCGCCAGCCGCACCTATTTCGGTTTTCAGGAAAAACTGTTTTTT
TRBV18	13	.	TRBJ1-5	CASFSGFDQPQHF	TGTGCCAGCTTCAGCGGATTCGATCAGCCCCAGCATTTT
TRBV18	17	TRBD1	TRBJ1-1	CASSPPGQAARNTEAFF	TGTGCCAGCTCACCACCTGGACAGGCCGCCCGTAACACTGAAGCTTTCTTT
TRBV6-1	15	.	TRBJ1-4	CASSETGTTNEKLFF	TGTGCCAGCAGTGAAACCGGGACAACTAATGAAAAACTGTTTTTT
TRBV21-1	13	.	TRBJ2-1	CASFWTSYNEQFF	TGTGCCAGTTTTTGGACTTCCTACAATGAGCAGTTCTTC